The rows below give T cell receptor beta chains drawn from one sample of a study of T cell responses to AZD1222 COVID-19 vaccine. This table comes from immunoSEQ multiplex PCR, and its TCRdb copy is limited to in-frame clones, with some not included. The repertoire has more than 150,000 clones, almost 90% of them found once; the top ten carry approximately 0.5%. Material: peripheral blood, obtained on day 0 of AZD1222 vaccination. The receptor source for this set is an adult in good health. The CDR3 runs from the conserved cysteine through the conserved F or W. D genes are given only for firm matches. Only some rows state a clone size, as once, few, many or a class for expanded clones.

>13|TRBV9|TRBJ1-1|NA|NA
CASSVEGNTEAFF
TGTGCCAGCAGCGTAGAAGGGAACACTGAAGCTTTCTTT
>13|TRBV6-5|TRBJ1-2|NA|few
CASTPGGLYGYTF
TGTGCCAGCACCCCCGGAGGGCTCTATGGCTACACCTTC
>12|TRBV5-1|TRBJ1-2|NA|NA
CASSLDGYGYTF
TGCGCCAGCAGCCTGGACGGCTATGGCTACACCTTC
>13|TRBV18|TRBJ2-1|NA|NA
CASSPPSYNEQFF
TGTGCCAGCTCACCACCGTCGTACAATGAGCAGTTCTTC
>13|TRBV2|TRBJ1-1|NA|NA
CASSREMNTEAFF
TGTGCCAGCAGCCGCGAGATGAACACTGAAGCTTTCTTT
>13|TRBV7-6|TRBJ2-2|TRBD2|NA
CAIHTGGTGELFF
TGTGCCATCCACACGGGGGGCACCGGGGAGCTGTTTTTT
>12|TRBV5-4|TRBJ1-2|TRBD1|once
CASSFPGGGYTF
TGTGCCAGCAGCTTCCCAGGGGGAGGCTACACCTTC
>17|TRBV5-4|TRBJ2-3|TRBD2|NA
CASSLEASGGAKDTQYF
TGTGCCAGCAGCTTGGAGGCTAGCGGGGGGGCCAAAGATACGCAGTATTTT
>10|TRBV29-1|TRBJ2-5|NA|NA
CSVPEGTQYF
TGCAGCGTTCCCGAGGGGACCCAGTACTTC
>15|TRBV9|TRBJ1-6|TRBD1|NA
CASSATGTGTSPLHF
TGTGCCAGCAGCGCCACCGGGACAGGGACTTCACCCCTCCACTTT
>12|TRBV12-3/TRBV12-4|TRBJ2-3|NA|NA
CASSLGGDTQYF
TGTGCCAGCAGTTTGGGCGGAGATACGCAGTATTTT
>14|TRBV18|TRBJ1-1|TRBD1|NA
CASSRDRVNTEAFF
TGTGCCAGCTCACGGGACAGGGTGAACACTGAAGCTTTCTTT
>14|TRBV2|TRBJ1-5|NA|NA
CASKQGNGNQPQHF
TGTGCCAGCAAACAGGGCAATGGCAATCAGCCCCAGCATTTT
>15|TRBV25-1|TRBJ1-1|NA|NA
CASSVSLLGDTEAFF
TGTGCCAGCAGTGTATCCCTGCTGGGGGACACTGAAGCTTTCTTT
>15|TRBV5-1|TRBJ1-4|TRBD1|once
CASSLGQGANEKLFF
TGCGCCAGCAGCTTGGGACAGGGAGCTAATGAAAAACTGTTTTTT
>14|TRBV3-1/TRBV3-2|TRBJ1-2|TRBD1|NA
CASSQDQGEYGYTF
TGTGCCAGCAGCCAAGATCAGGGGGAATATGGCTACACCTTC
>14|TRBV19|TRBJ2-2|NA|once
CASSTARGAGELFF
TGTGCCAGTAGTACGGCCAGGGGGGCCGGGGAGCTGTTTTTT
>15|TRBV5-4|TRBJ1-3|NA|NA
CASSLGGRSGNTIYF
TGTGCCAGCAGCTTGGGCGGGCGCTCTGGAAACACCATATATTTT
>15|TRBV6-5|TRBJ1-1|NA|NA
CASSSRAPRNTEAFF
TGTGCCAGCAGTTCCCGGGCCCCCAGGAACACTGAAGCTTTCTTT
>15|TRBV6-1|TRBJ1-3|NA|NA
CASSEAPSGRNTIYF
TGTGCCAGCAGTGAAGCGCCTTCTGGACGAAACACCATATATTTT
>14|TRBV9|TRBJ2-2|TRBD1|NA
CASRTQGETGELFF
TGTGCCAGCAGAACACAGGGGGAAACCGGGGAGCTGTTTTTT
>13|TRBV7-2|TRBJ1-5|NA|NA
CASSSYRDQPQHF
TGTGCCAGCAGCTCTTACAGGGATCAGCCCCAGCATTTT